Following are 28 T cell receptor beta chains from one sample sequenced in a study of blood T cell repertoires in COVID-19. The method was immunoSEQ multiplex PCR; TCRdb's version includes in-frame clones alone and lacks a portion of them. Of 75,000 to 100,000 clones in the sample, 86% were seen once. Material: peripheral blood. The receptors were sampled from a man older than 75 with acute or convalescent COVID-19.

CDR3 sequence reads: CASSQEGGHSGRTRNEQFF. The DNA of the CDR3 is TGTGCCAGCAGCCAAGAGGGTGGTCATAGCGGGAGGACTCGTAATGAGCAGTTCTTC. The gene calls are TRBV4-2 and TRBJ2-1; 10 bases are a match to TRBD2. After removal of 0 bases from V and 7 bases from J, the junction contained 15 bases not matched to a gene. Looked up from germline, CDR1 is LGHNA and CDR2 is YNFKEQ. This CDR3 contains 19 residues.

The chain uses TRBV4-3 and TRBJ2-1, with D unresolved. The germline V and J ends were trimmed by 0 bases and 2 bases, with 11 bases remaining between them. Germline CDR1 reads LGHNA; CDR2 reads YSLEER. There are 16 residues in the CDR3. The CDR3 DNA sequence: TGCGCCAGCAGCCAAGAGGCCCAAAGTCCCTACAATGAGCAGTTCTTC. Its protein is CASSQEAQSPYNEQFF.

This sequence joins TRBV6-4 and TRBJ2-2; 9 positions agree with TRBD1. This CDR3 contains 13 residues. The J segment lost 7 bases and the V segment lost 6 bases, leaving 3 bases of the junction unmatched. Per germline, CDR1 MRHNA and CDR2 SNTAGT. The CDR3: CASRQGAGGELFF. Here the CDR3 DNA reads TGTGCCAGCAGACAGGGGGCTGGCGGGGAGCTGTTTTTT.

This chain links TRBV30 with TRBJ2-3, with TRBD1 matching 9 bases. The germline CDR1 and CDR2 sequences are GTSNPN and SVGIG (reference sequence). Trimming cost V 2 bases and J 2 bases; bases outside gene matches: 5. This CDR3 has 15 amino acids. The CDR3 reads CAWSPGQGYTDTQYF. Here the CDR3 DNA reads TGTGCCTGGAGTCCGGGACAGGGCTACACAGATACGCAGTATTTT.

The rearrangement links TRBV4-3 to TRBJ2-5; 11 nucleotides line up with TRBD2. The CDR3 consists of 15 residues. Germline V gives CDR1 LGHNA, CDR2 YSLEER. V lost 4 bases and J lost 2; bases outside the gene matches: 3. CDR3 in amino acids: CASSRTSGRQETQYF. The CDR3 coding sequence is TGCGCCAGCAGCCGTACTAGCGGGAGACAAGAGACCCAGTACTTC.

V and J are TRBV6-5 and TRBJ2-1; 7 nucleotides match TRBD1. V lost 6 bases, J lost 9 bases, and 11 bases stayed unmatched. The CDR3 sequence is 14 residues long. Germline V gene sequence: CDR1 MNHEY, CDR2 SVGAGI. The CDR3 region is CASSPDRDIGEQFF. The CDR3 region has the DNA TGTGCCAGCAGCCCCGACAGGGATATCGGTGAGCAGTTCTTC.

This clone occurred a few times. The rearrangement links TRBV3-1 (or the pseudogene TRBV3-2) to TRBJ1-5; possibly TRBD1 for D (5 bases). Germline V gives CDR1 LGHDT, CDR2 YNNKEL (reference sequence). The CDR3 is made up of 13 amino acids. V was clipped by 1 base and J by 11 bases, with 12 bases between them. The CDR3 is CASSQARVGSQHF. The CDR3 DNA follows: TGTGCCAGCAGCCAAGCCAGGGTTGGGTCCCAGCATTTT.

This chain links TRBV9 with TRBJ1-2; D might be TRBD1 (5 bases). V gave up 4 bases and J gave up 2 bases, with 15 bases separating them. CDR1 is SGDLS and CDR2 is YYNGEE in the germline V gene. The CDR3 spans 15 residues. The CDR3 spells CASSPGGGSNYGYTF. The CDR3, as DNA: TGTGCCAGCAGCCCCGGGGGGGGGTCCAACTATGGCTACACCTTC. The full variable domain, rest sourced from reference TRBV9 and TRBJ1-2, is DSGVTQTPKHLITATGQRVTLRCSPRSGDLSVYWYQQSLDQGLQFLIQYYNGEERAKGNILERFSAQQFPDLHSELNLSSLELGDSALYFCASSPGGGSNYGYTFGSGTRLTVV.

J is TRBJ2-5 and V is TRBV2; 10 nucleotides align to TRBD1. Trimming took 2 bases from V and 5 from J; bases not matched to a gene: 5. Germline loops: CDR1 SNHLY, CDR2 FYNNEI. This CDR3 has 15 residues. CDR3 in amino acids: CASSEWDRGGETQYF. The CDR3 DNA reads as TGTGCCAGCAGTGAATGGGACAGGGGTGGGGAGACCCAGTACTTC.

The rearrangement links TRBV28 to TRBJ1-1; 7 nucleotides line up with TRBD1. J gave up 3 bases and V 6 bases, and 4 bases lay outside the gene matches. The germline V gene encodes CDR1 MDHEN and CDR2 SYDVKM. There are 13 residues in the CDR3. The CDR3 loop is CASRTGRHTEAFF. CDR3 coding DNA: TGTGCCAGCAGGACAGGGCGGCACACTGAAGCTTTCTTT.

The chain recombines TRBV5-4 with TRBJ1-2; D gene unclear. CDR1 and CDR2 from the germline V gene are SGHNT and YYREEE (reference sequence). V was pared by 4 bases and J by 5 bases, with 9 bases between. The CDR3 loop spans 12 amino acids. CDR3 amino acids: CASSAVPYGYTF. CDR3 coding DNA: TGTGCCAGCAGCGCAGTCCCGTATGGCTACACCTTC.

DNA for the CDR3: TGTGCCAGCAGCTCCCGCGGCAGGGCCTCGGGCACCGGGGAGCTGTTTTTT. As protein: CASSSRGRASGTGELFF. The chain employs TRBV7-9 and TRBJ2-2, with D possibly being TRBD1 (5 bases). The V end was cut by 4 bases, the J end by 4 bases, with 19 bases between. The V gene's germline CDR1 is SEHNR and CDR2 FQNEAQ (reference sequence). This CDR3 is built from 17 residues.

This sequence joins TRBV9 and TRBJ1-1; TRBD1 matches at 12 bases. CDR1 is SGDLS, CDR2 YYNGEE, per germline. The V and J ends lost 3 bases and 3 bases, in that order; junction bases with no gene match: 9. This CDR3 has 17 amino acids. CDR3: CASSEGTGQGADTEAFF. CDR3 bases: TGTGCCAGCAGCGAAGGAACGGGACAGGGGGCGGACACTGAAGCTTTCTTT.

The chain couples TRBV7-2 to TRBJ2-6; D uncertain. Germline values: CDR1 SGHTA, CDR2 FQGNSA. Trimming stripped 0 bases from V and 2 bases from J, with 5 bases between. The CDR3 consists of 15 residues. The CDR3, as DNA: TGTGCCAGCAGCTTAGCCAGTACTGGGGCCAACGTCCTGACTTTC. Its translation is CASSLASTGANVLTF. The full variable domain, rest sourced from reference TRBV7-2 and TRBJ2-6, is GAGVSQSPSNKVTEKGKDVELRCDPISGHTALYWYRQSLGQGLEFLIYFQGNSAPDKSGLPSDRFSAERTGGSVSTLTIQRTQQEDSAVYLCASSLASTGANVLTFGAGSRLTVL.

This rearrangement joins TRBV6-5 to TRBJ2-2; 9 nucleotides line up with TRBD2. This CDR3 is built from 15 residues. With 2 bases clipped from V and 7 bases from J, the junction kept 5 bases outside the gene matches. Germline lookup yields CDR1 MNHEY and CDR2 SVGAGI. The CDR3 DNA reads TGTGCCAGCAGTTACGACGCGGGAGGGGTCGGGGAGCTGTTTTTT. Its protein product is CASSYDAGGVGELFF.

The V call is TRBV7-2, the J call TRBJ1-4; TRBD1 matches at 9 bases. Germline CDR1 is SGHTA and CDR2 is FQGNSA. The CDR3 is 15 amino acids. V lost 5 bases, J lost 3 bases, and 4 bases stayed unmatched. This CDR3 is CASSTDRGANEKLFF. The CDR3 nucleotides read TGTGCCAGCAGCACCGACAGGGGGGCTAATGAAAAACTGTTTTTT.

V usage is TRBV23-1 and J usage is TRBJ1-5; no clear D. TRBV23-1 counts as an open reading frame of uncertain function. V gave up 6 bases and J gave up 5 bases, with 11 bases separating them. This CDR3 contains 13 residues. The CDR3 region is CASSGGRDQPQHF. The CDR3 nucleotides read TGCGCCAGCAGCGGCGGGAGGGATCAGCCCCAGCATTTT.

This chain links TRBV7-2 with TRBJ2-7; the D gene is possibly TRBD2 (6 bases). The V gene's germline CDR1 is SGHTA and CDR2 FQGNSA. V was trimmed by 5 bases and J by 4 bases, leaving 18 bases between them. The CDR3 sequence is 15 residues long. The CDR3 here is CASSESPGLIYEQYF. CDR3 in DNA: TGTGCCAGCAGCGAGTCTCCGGGACTCATTTACGAGCAGTACTTC.

The rearrangement joins TRBV25-1 to TRBJ1-1; TRBD1 is a possible D gene (5 bases). Trimming took 5 bases from V and 3 from J, leaving 13 bases between them. Germline CDR1 MGHDK, CDR2 SYGVNS. The CDR3 is made up of 14 amino acids. The CDR3 DNA is TGTGCCAGCAGTTTGACGGGCAGGGACACTGAAGCTTTCTTT. The encoded protein is CASSLTGRDTEAFF.

The chain recombines TRBV6-5 with TRBJ2-7, with 14 bases fitting TRBD2. V shed 6 bases and J 2 bases; nucleotides not matched to a gene: 3. The CDR3 runs 15 residues. Germline CDR1 reads MNHEY; CDR2 reads SVGAGI. The CDR3 protein is CASRPTSGRAYEQYF. As DNA, the CDR3 is TGTGCCAGCAGACCGACTAGCGGGAGGGCCTACGAGCAGTACTTC.

The V call is TRBV5-3, the J call TRBJ2-3, with 15 bases fitting TRBD2. TRBV5-3 is sorted into the ORF group, with uncertain function. The CDR3 extends over 15 amino acids. Trimming removed 4 bases from V and 8 bases from J; junction bases left unmatched: 5. CDR3 DNA: TGTGCCAGAAGCGGACTAGCGGGAGGGCCATTTACGCAGTATTTT. Translated, it gives CARSGLAGGPFTQYF.

This clone was seen a few times. The J gene is TRBJ2-7, the V gene TRBV7-6; 8 bases line up with TRBD1. The germline CDR1 and CDR2 sequences are SGHVS and FNYEAQ. This CDR3 spans 15 amino acids. Germline trimming cut 4 bases from V and 6 bases from J; bases unmatched to any gene: 11. The CDR3 region is CASSYQGAGVSEQYF. DNA for the CDR3: TGTGCCAGCAGCTACCAGGGGGCCGGGGTCTCCGAGCAGTACTTC.

V is TRBV5-1 and J is TRBJ1-2; 10 bases match TRBD1. The CDR3 has 13 amino acids. Losses at the gene ends were 4 bases for V and 7 bases for J; bases not matched to a gene: 4. CDR1 and CDR2 (germline): SGHRS, YFSETQ. The CDR3 is CASSPGQGGGYTF. CDR3 coding DNA: TGCGCCAGCAGCCCTGGACAGGGGGGTGGCTACACCTTC. Full variable domain (outside the CDR3, taken from reference TRBV5-1 and TRBJ1-2): KAGVTQTPRYLIKTRGQQVTLSCSPISGHRSVSWYQQTPGQGLQFLFEYFSETQRNKGNFPGRFSGRQFSNSRSEMNVSTLELGDSALYLCASSPGQGGGYTFGSGTRLTVV.

The CDR3 region has the DNA TGTGCCATCGACTCGAGGGCGTATAATTCACCCCTCCACTTT. Translated: CAIDSRAYNSPLHF. The chain uses TRBV10-3 and TRBJ1-6; D remains unclear. The germline V gene encodes CDR1 ENHRY and CDR2 SYGVKD. There are 14 residues in the CDR3. Trimming removed 8 bases at V and 4 bases at J, with 12 bases between.

The V and J genes are TRBV7-2 and TRBJ2-3; 13 bases match TRBD2. CDR1 is SGHTA and CDR2 is FQGNSA in the germline V gene. This CDR3 has 17 amino acids. Germline trimming cut 5 bases from V and 0 bases from J; bases unmatched to any gene: 5. CDR3 nucleotides: TGTGCCAGCAGCCGGACTAGCGGGAGCTATAGCACAGATACGCAGTATTTT. Translating it yields CASSRTSGSYSTDTQYF.

This clone was counted between two and nine times. The J gene is TRBJ2-2, the V gene TRBV7-2, with TRBD2 matching over 16 bases. Germline V gives CDR1 SGHTA, CDR2 FQGNSA. With V trimmed by 3 bases and J by 6 bases, 10 bases remained unmatched. The CDR3 loop spans 19 amino acids. The CDR3 DNA reads TGTGCCAGCAGCTTCCCCGGGACTAGCGGGAGGGCCAGATCCGGGGAGCTGTTTTTT. Residues: CASSFPGTSGRARSGELFF.

Here the CDR3 reads CASSLVGDEQYF. The DNA of the CDR3 is TGTGCCAGCAGCTTGGTAGGGGACGAGCAGTACTTC. The gene calls are TRBV5-4 and TRBJ2-7; D might be TRBD1 (5 bases). The CDR3 contains 12 residues. In germline, CDR1 is SGHNT, CDR2 YYREEE (reference sequence). Deletions cut 0 bases from V and 5 bases from J, with 6 bases between.

This sequence joins TRBV6-6 and TRBJ1-1; D gene uncertain. The CDR3 runs to 14 residues. Germline CDR1 reads MNHNY; CDR2 reads SVGAGI (reference sequence). Trimming took 5 bases from V and 0 from J, leaving 10 bases between them. In DNA form, the CDR3 reads TGTGCCAGCAGTCAAACAGAGATGAACACTGAAGCTTTCTTT. Translation: CASSQTEMNTEAFF.